This TCR beta chain originates from a study of control samples from healthy donors and cancer patients. Germline loops: CDR1 LGHDT, CDR2 YNNKEL (reference sequence). Between the trimmed V and J ends, which lost 3 bases and 4 bases, there was a span of 8 bases. CDR3 length: 13 amino acids. Measured with immunoSEQ multiplex PCR; TCRdb has only the in-frame clones, and not every one. The sample records around 100,000 clones, about 89% being singletons. The chain uses TRBV3-1 (or the pseudogene TRBV3-2) and TRBJ2-3; D is unclear. The source material was PBMCs. The clonotype originates from a man between 60 and 75 years old with lung cancer. CDR3 in DNA: TGTGCCAGCAGCCATAGGGCCGCAGATACGCAGTATTTT. This codes for CASSHRAADTQYF.